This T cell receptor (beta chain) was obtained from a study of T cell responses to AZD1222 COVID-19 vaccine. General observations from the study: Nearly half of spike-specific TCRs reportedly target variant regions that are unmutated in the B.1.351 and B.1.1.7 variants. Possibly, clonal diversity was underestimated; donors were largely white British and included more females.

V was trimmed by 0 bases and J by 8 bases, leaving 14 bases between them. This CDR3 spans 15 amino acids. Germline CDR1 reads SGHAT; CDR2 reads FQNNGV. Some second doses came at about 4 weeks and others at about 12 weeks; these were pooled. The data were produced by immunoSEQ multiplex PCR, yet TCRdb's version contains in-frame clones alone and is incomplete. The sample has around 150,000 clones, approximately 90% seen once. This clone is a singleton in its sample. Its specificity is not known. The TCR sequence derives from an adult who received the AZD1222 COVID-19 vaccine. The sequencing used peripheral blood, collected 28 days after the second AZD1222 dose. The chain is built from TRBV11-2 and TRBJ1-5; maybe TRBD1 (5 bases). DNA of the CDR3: TGTGCCAGCAGCTTAGATAGTACGGGGGGGAAGCCCCAGCATTTT. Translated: CASSLDSTGGKPQHF.